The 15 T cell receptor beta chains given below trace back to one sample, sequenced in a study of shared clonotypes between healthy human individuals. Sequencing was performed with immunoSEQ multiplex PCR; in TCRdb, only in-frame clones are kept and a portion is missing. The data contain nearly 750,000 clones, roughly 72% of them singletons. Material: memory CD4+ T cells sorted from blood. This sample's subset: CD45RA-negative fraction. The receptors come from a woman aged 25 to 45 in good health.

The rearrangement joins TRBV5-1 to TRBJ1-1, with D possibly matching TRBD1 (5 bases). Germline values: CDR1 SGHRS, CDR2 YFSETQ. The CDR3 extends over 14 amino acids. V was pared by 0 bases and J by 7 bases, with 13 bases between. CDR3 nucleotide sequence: TGCGCCAGCAGCTTGGATGGTGGGGCGAGTGAAGCTTTCTTT. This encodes CASSLDGGASEAFF.

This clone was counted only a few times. The CDR3 region has the DNA TGTGCCAGCAGTCTGGGGGCGTTGGGCTACGAGCAGTACTTC. The encoded protein is CASSLGALGYEQYF. V and J are TRBV28 and TRBJ2-7; D may be TRBD1 (6 bases). The V end was cut by 5 bases, the J end by 3 bases, with 14 bases between. The germline gives CDR1 MDHEN, CDR2 SYDVKM. The CDR3 is made up of 14 amino acids.

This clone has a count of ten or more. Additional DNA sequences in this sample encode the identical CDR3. This CDR3 reads CASSSTAPEYKQFF. DNA of the CDR3: TGTGCCAGCAGCTCCACCGCCCCCGAGTACAAGCAGTTCTTC. V usage is TRBV5-4 and J usage is TRBJ2-1; D remains ambiguous. V was cut by 3 bases and J by 11 bases, with 18 bases left in between. The CDR3 length is 14 residues. Germline values: CDR1 SGHNT, CDR2 YYREEE (reference sequence).

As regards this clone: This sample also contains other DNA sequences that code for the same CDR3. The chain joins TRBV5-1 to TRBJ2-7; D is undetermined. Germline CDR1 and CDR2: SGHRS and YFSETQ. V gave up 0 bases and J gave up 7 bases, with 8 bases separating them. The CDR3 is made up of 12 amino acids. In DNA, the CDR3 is TGCGCCAGCAGCTTGGAAGGAGATGAGCAGTACTTC. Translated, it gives CASSLEGDEQYF.

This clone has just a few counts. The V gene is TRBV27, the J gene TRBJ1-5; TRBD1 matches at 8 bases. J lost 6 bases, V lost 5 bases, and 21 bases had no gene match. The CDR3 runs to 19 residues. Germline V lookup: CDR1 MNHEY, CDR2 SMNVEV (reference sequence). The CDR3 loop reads CASSRRGAGGRGNSQPQHF. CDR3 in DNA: TGTGCCAGCAGTAGACGGGGGGCAGGGGGCAGAGGCAATAGTCAGCCCCAGCATTTT.

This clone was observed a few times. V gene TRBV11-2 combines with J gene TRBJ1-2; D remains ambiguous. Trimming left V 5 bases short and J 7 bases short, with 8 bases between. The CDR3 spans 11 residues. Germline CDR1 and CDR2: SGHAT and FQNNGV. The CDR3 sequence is CASSQAFGYTF. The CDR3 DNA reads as TGTGCCAGCAGCCAAGCGTTTGGCTACACCTTC.

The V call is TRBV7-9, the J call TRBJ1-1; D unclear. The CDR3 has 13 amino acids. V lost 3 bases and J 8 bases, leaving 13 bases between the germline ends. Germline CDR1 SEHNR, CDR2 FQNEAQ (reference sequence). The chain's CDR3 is CASSLAERTEAFF. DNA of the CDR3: TGTGCCAGCAGCTTGGCGGAAAGGACCGAAGCTTTCTTT.

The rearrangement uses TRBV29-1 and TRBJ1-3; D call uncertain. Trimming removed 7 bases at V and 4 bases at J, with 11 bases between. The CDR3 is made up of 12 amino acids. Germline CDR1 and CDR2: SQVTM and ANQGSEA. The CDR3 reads CSAGSAGNTIYF. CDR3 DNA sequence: TGCAGCGCTGGTTCGGCGGGAAACACCATATATTTT.

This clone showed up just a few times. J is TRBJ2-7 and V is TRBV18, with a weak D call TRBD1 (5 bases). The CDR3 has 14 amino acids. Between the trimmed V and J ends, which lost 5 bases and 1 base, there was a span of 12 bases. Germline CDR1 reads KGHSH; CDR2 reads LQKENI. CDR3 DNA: TGTGCCAGCTCAGTAGACAGCTCGTCCTACGAGCAGTACTTC. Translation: CASSVDSSSYEQYF. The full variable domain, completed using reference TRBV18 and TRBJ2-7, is NAGVMQNPRHLVRRRGQEARLRCSPMKGHSHVYWYRQLPEEGLKFMVYLQKENIIDESGMPKERFSAEFPKEGPSILRIQQVVRGDSAAYFCASSVDSSSYEQYFGPGTRLTVT.

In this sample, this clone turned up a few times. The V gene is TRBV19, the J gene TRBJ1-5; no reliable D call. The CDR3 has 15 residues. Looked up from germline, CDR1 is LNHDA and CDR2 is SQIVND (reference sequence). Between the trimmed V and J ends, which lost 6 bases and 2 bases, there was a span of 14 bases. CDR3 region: CASRPQQRGNQPQHF. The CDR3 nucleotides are TGTGCCAGTAGACCACAGCAAAGAGGCAATCAGCCCCAGCATTTT.

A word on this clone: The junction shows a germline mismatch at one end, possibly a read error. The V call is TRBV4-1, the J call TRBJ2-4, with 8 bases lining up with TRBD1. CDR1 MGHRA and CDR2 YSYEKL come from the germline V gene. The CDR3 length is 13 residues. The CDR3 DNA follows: TGCGCCAGCAGCCAAGTGGGGGACAGGCGCCTGAGTTTC. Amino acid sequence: CASSQVGDRRLSF.

CDR3 amino acids: CATSRVGASGELFF. The CDR3 DNA follows: TGTGCCACCAGCAGAGTTGGGGCTTCCGGGGAGCTGTTTTTT. The V and J genes are TRBV15 and TRBJ2-2, with D perhaps matching TRBD1 (5 bases). Germline CDR1 is LNHNV and CDR2 is YYDKDF (reference sequence). V was shortened by 1 base and J by 6 bases, with 9 bases between the two germline ends. CDR3 length equals 14 residues.

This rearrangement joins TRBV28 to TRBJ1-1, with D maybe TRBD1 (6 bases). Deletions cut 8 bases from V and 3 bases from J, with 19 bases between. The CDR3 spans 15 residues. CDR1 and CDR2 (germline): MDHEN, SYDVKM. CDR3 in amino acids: CASGGRGGKDTEAFF. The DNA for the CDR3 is TGTGCCAGCGGCGGAAGGGGGGGCAAGGACACTGAAGCTTTCTTT.

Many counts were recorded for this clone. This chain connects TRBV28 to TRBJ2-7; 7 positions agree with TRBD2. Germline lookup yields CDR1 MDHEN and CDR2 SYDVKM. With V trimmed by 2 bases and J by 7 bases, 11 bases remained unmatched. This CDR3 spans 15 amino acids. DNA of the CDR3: TGTGCCAGCAGTTTACAGTCTAGCGGTAAAAGGGAGCAGTACTTC. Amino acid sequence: CASSLQSSGKREQYF.

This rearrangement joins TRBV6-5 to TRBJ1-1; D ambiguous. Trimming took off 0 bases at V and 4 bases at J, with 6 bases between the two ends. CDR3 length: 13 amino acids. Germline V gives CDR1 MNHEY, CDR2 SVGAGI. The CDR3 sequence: CASSYSLGTEAFF. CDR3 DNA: TGTGCCAGCAGTTACTCCTTGGGCACTGAAGCTTTCTTT.